This passage covers 2 T cell receptor beta chains from one sample sequenced in a study of cytomegalovirus exposure and HLA in healthy donors. The PCR used 60 Vbeta and 13 Jbeta primers. The table came from immunoSEQ multiplex PCR; TCRdb's copy has only in-frame clones and leaves some out. The repertoire holds about 110,000 clones, with about 75% as singletons. Sequenced input: PBMCs. These TCRs come from a male donor in good health and CMV-seropositive.

V gene TRBV7-2 combines with J gene TRBJ2-1; 8 bases line up with TRBD1. The CDR3 loop spans 14 amino acids. The J segment lost 7 bases and the V segment lost 1 base, leaving 3 bases of the junction unmatched. Germline CDR1 SGHTA, CDR2 FQGNSA. The CDR3 sequence: CASSLVRGLNEQFF. The CDR3 nucleotides read TGTGCCAGCAGCTTAGTCAGGGGGCTGAATGAGCAGTTCTTC.

CDR3 sequence (DNA): TGTGCCTGGAGTCCCAGTAGCAATCAGCCCCAGCATTTT. It codes for CAWSPSSNQPQHF. The chain is built from TRBV30 and TRBJ1-5, with no clear D. The V and J ends lost 2 bases and 0 bases respectively, with 5 bases between them. Germline CDR1 is GTSNPN and CDR2 is SVGIG (reference sequence). The CDR3 is made up of 13 amino acids.